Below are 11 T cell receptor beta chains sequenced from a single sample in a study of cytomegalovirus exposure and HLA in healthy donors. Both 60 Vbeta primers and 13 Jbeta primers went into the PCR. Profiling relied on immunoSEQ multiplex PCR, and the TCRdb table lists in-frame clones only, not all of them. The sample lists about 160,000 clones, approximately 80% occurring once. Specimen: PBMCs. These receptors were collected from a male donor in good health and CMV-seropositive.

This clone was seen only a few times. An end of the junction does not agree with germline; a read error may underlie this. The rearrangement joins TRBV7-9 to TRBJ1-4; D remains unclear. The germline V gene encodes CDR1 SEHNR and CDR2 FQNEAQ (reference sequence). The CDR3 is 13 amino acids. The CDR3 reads CSSSRHAGEKLFF. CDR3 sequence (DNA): TGTTCCAGCAGCCGACATGCGGGTGAAAAACTGTTTTTT.

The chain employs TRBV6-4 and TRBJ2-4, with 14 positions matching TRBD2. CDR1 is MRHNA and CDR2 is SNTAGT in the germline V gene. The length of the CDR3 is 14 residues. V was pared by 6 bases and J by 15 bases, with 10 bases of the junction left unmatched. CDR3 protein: CASRETSGRARPYF. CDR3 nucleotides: TGTGCCAGCAGGGAGACTAGCGGGAGGGCCCGGCCGTACTTC.

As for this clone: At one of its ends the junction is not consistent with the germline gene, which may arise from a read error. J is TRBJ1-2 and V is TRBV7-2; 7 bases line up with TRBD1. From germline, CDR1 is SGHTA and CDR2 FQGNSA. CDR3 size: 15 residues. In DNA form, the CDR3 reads TGTGCCAGCAGCTTAAGGCCAGAGGGGGCGCTTGGCTACACCTTT. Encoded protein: CASSLRPEGALGYTF. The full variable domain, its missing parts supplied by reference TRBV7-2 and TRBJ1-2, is GAGVSQSPSNKVTEKGKDVELRCDPISGHTALYWYRQSLGQGLEFLIYFQGNSAPDKSGLPSDRFSAERTGGSVSTLTIQRTQQEDSAVYLCASSLRPEGALGYTFGSGTRLTVV.

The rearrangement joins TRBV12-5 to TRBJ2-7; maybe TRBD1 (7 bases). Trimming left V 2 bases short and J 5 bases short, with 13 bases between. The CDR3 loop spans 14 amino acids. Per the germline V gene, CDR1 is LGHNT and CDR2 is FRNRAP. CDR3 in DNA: TGTGCTAGTGGTTTGTCCGGAGGGGGCCACGAGCAGTACTTC. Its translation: CASGLSGGGHEQYF.

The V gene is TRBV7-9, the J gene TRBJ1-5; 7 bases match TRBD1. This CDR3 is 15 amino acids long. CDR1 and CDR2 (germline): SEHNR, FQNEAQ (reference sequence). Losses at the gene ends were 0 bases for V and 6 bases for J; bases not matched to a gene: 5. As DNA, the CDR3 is TGTGCCAGCAGCTTAGCTCGACAGGGCAGTCAGCCCCAGCATTTT. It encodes CASSLARQGSQPQHF. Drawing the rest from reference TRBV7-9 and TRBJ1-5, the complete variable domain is DTGVSQNPRHKITKRGQNVTFRCDPISEHNRLYWYRQTLGQGPEFLTYFQNEAQLEKSRLLSDRFSAERPKGSFSTLEIQRTEQGDSAMYLCASSLARQGSQPQHFGDGTRLSIL.

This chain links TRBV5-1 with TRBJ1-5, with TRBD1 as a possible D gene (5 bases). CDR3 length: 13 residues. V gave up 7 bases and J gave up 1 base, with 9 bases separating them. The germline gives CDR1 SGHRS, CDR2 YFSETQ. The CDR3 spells CASSTVSNQPQHF. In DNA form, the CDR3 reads TGCGCCAGCTCGACAGTGAGCAATCAGCCCCAGCATTTT.

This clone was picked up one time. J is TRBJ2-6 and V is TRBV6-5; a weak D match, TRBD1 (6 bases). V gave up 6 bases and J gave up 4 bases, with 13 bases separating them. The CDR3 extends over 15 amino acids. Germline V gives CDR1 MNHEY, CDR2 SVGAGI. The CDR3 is CASSLGAAGANVLTF. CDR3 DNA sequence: TGTGCCAGCAGCCTGGGGGCCGCCGGGGCCAACGTCCTGACTTTC.

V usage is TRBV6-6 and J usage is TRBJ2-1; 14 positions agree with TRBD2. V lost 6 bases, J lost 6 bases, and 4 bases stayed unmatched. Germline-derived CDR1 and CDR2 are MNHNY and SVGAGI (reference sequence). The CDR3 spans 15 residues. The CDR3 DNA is TGTGCCAGCAGCTCCGGGACTAGCGGGAGCAATGAGCAGTTCTTC. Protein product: CASSSGTSGSNEQFF.

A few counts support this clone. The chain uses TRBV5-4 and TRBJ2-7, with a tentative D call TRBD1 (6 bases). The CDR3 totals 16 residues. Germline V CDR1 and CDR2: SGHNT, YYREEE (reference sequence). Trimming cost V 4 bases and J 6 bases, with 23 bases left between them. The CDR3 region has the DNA TGTGCCAGCAGCGGCCGTGGGGGCGCAAGTCCGGTCGAGCAGTACTTC. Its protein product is CASSGRGGASPVEQYF. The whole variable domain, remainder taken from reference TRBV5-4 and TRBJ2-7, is ETGVTQSPTHLIKTRGQQVTLRCSSQSGHNTVSWYQQALGQGPQFIFQYYREEENGRGNFPPRFSGLQFPNYSSELNVNALELDDSALYLCASSGRGGASPVEQYFGPGTRLTVT.

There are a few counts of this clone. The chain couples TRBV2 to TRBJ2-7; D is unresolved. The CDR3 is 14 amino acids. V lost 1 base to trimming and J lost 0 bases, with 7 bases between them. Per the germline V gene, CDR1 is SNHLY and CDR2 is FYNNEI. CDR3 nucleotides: TGTGCCAGCAGTGAAGTCGCGGTCTCCTACGAGCAGTACTTC. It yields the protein CASSEVAVSYEQYF.

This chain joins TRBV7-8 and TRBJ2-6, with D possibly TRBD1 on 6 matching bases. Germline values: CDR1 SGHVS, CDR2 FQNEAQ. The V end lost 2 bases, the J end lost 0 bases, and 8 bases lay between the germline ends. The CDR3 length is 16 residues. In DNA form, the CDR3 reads TGTGCCAGCAGCTTACAGGGGAGCTCTGGGGCCAACGTCCTGACTTTC. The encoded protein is CASSLQGSSGANVLTF. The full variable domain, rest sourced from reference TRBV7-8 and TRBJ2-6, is GAGVSQSPRYKVAKRGQDVALRCDPISGHVSLFWYQQALGQGPEFLTYFQNEAQLDKSGLPSDRFFAERPEGSVSTLKIQRTQQEDSAVYLCASSLQGSSGANVLTFGAGSRLTVL.